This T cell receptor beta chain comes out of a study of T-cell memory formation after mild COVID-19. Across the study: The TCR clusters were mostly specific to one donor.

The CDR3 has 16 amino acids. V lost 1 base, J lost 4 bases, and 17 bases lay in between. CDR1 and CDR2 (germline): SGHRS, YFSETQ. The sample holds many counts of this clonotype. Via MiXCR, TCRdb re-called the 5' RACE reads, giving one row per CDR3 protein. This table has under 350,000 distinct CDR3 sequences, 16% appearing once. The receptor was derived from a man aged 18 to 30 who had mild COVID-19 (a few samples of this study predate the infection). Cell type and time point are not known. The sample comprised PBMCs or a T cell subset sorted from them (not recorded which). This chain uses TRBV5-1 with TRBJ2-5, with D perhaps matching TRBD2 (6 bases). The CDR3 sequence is CASSLFLGSGRETQYF. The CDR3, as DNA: TGCGCCAGCAGCTTGTTTCTCGGTAGCGGTAGAGAGACCCAGTACTTC.